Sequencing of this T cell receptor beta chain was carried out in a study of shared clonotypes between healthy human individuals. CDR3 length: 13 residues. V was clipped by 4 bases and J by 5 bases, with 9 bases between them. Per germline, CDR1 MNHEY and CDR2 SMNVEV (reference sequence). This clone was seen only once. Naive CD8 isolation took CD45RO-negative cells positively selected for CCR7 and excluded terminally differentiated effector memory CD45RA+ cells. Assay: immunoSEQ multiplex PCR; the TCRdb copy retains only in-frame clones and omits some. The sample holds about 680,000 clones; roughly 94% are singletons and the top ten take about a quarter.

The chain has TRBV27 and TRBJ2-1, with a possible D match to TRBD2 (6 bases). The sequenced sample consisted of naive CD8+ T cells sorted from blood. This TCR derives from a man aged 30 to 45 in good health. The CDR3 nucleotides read TGTGCCAGCAGTTCTGGGGGGAACAATGAGCAGTTCTTC. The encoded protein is CASSSGGNNEQFF.